This is a list of T cell receptor beta chains from one sample in a study of control samples from healthy donors and cancer patients. The protocol was immunoSEQ multiplex PCR, while the TCRdb copy is restricted to in-frame clones and leaves out a portion. This sample has some 200,000 clones; about 93% occur once, and the top ten carry over 1.1%. Input material: blood. The receptors were sampled from a man aged 18 to 30 in good health. Both conserved end residues are part of each CDR3. Each record gives: V gene, clone size, D gene, J gene, CDR3 DNA, CDR3 protein. A D gene is named only where the DNA matches it firmly. Rows give clone size only sometimes, using once, few, many, or a class for an expanded clone.

>TRBV28|-|-|TRBJ2-7
TGTGCCGCCCCAAGGGGGGGCCTTTCTTACGAGCAGTACTTC
CAAPRGGLSYEQYF
>TRBV19|-|TRBD2|TRBJ2-5
TGTGCCAGTAGTATAGGGACTAGCGGTGGACTCAAGAGAGGGGCCCAGTACTTC
CASSIGTSGGLKRGAQYF
>TRBV6-1|once|TRBD1|TRBJ2-3
TGTGCCAGCAGTGCCGATGACAGGGGGCGCCTAGATACGCAGTATTTT
CASSADDRGRLDTQYF
>TRBV29-1|-|-|TRBJ2-1
TGCAGCGTTGAAGAAGGACAGCCCGAGCAGTTCTTC
CSVEEGQPEQFF
>TRBV5-1|-|-|TRBJ1-1
TGCGCCAGCAGCTTAATCCCAACGAACACTGAAGCTTTCTTT
CASSLIPTNTEAFF
>TRBV18|-|TRBD1|TRBJ2-7
TGTGCCAGCTCAAAGGACAGGGACTACGAGCAGTACTTC
CASSKDRDYEQYF
>TRBV7-6|-|-|TRBJ2-2
TGTGCCAGCAGCTTAGTTTTGCGTGGCAGGGCCGCCAACACCGGGGAGCTGTTTTTT
CASSLVLRGRAANTGELFF
>TRBV19|-|TRBD1|TRBJ2-6
TGTGCCAGTAGTCGGACAGGGGGTGGGGCCAACGTCCTGACTTTC
CASSRTGGGANVLTF
>TRBV5-4|-|TRBD1|TRBJ2-5
TGTGCCAGCAGCTCTGGACAGGGCGACCAAGAGACCCAGTACTTC
CASSSGQGDQETQYF
>TRBV27|-|-|TRBJ2-7
TGTGCCAGCAGTTCGCAGGGCGTCACCGAGCAGTACTTC
CASSSQGVTEQYF